The T cell receptor (beta chain) under discussion was sequenced for a study of T cells in women clearing cervical HPV infection. TCRdb's table, derived via immunoSEQ multiplex PCR, lists solely in-frame clones and lacks some. The sample table includes tens of thousands of clones. Prevalent HPV16 infections were excluded; only incident single HPV16 infections included. Sequences were obtained from blood buffy coat. The sequence derives from a woman between 18 and 70 years old with a cervical HPV16 infection that either progressed to CIN3+ or cleared (not recorded which).

This chain's CDR3 is CASSLADRGLFF. The sequenced part of the CDR3 DNA is TGTGCCAGCAGTTTAGCGGACAGAGGG. The rearrangement links TRBV12-3 or TRBV12-4 to TRBJ2-2, with D possibly matching TRBD1 (6 bases). The read stops 3 residues short of the end of the CDR3; the missing end is completed from the germline J gene. The CDR3 consists of 12 residues.